This TCR beta chain comes out of a study of blood T cell repertoires in COVID-19. This CDR3 has 14 residues. The germline V and J ends were trimmed by 4 bases and 3 bases, with 13 bases remaining between them. Looked up from germline, CDR1 is SGHRS and CDR2 is YFSETQ. Data came from immunoSEQ multiplex PCR; TCRdb stores just in-frame clones and leaves some out. Of around 140,000 clones listed, around four fifths are singletons. V and J are TRBV5-1 and TRBJ1-2, with a tentative D call TRBD1 (5 bases). Sequenced material: peripheral blood. The receptor's source is a human donor in a cohort sampled during active COVID-19. The CDR3: CASSTQGGDYGYTF. As DNA, the CDR3 is TGCGCCAGCAGCACGCAGGGAGGCGACTATGGCTACACCTTC. The variable domain in full, with the rest retrieved from reference TRBV5-1 and TRBJ1-2, is KAGVTQTPRYLIKTRGQQVTLSCSPISGHRSVSWYQQTPGQGLQFLFEYFSETQRNKGNFPGRFSGRQFSNSRSEMNVSTLELGDSALYLCASSTQGGDYGYTFGSGTRLTVV.